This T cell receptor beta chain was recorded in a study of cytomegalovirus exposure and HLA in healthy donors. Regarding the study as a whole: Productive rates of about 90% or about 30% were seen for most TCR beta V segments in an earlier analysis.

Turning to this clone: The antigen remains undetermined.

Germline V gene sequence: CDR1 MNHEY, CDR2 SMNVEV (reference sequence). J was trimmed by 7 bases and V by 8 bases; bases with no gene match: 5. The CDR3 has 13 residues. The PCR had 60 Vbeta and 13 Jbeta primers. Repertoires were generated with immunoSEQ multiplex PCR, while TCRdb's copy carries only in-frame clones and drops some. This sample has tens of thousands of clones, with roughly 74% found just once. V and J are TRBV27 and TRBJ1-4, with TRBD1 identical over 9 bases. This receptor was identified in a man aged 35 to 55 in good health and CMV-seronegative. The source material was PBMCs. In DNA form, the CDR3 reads TGTGCCAGCCCCTGGGACAGGGTTGAAAAACTGTTTTTT. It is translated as CASPWDRVEKLFF.